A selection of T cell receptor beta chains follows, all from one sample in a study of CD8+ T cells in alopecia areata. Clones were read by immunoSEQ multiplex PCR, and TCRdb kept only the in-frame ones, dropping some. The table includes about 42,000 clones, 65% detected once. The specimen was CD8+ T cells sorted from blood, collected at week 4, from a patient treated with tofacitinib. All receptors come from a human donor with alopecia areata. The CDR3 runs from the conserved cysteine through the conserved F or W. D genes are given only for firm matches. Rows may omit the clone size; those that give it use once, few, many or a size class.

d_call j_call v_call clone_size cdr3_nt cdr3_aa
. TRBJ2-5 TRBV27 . TGTGCCAGCAGTCCTAGAGGAACACTAGACTCTCAAGAGACCCAGTACTTC CASSPRGTLDSQETQYF
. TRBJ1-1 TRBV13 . TGTGCCAGCAGCTTAGGTATGAACACTGAAGCTTTCTTT CASSLGMNTEAFF
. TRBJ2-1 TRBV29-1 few TGCAGCGCCGGGGGTAATGAGCAGTTCTTC CSAGGNEQFF
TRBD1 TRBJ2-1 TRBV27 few TGTGCCAGCAGTCGAGGGACAGGGGTCTACAATGAGCAGTTCTTC CASSRGTGVYNEQFF
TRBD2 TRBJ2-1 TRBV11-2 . TGTGCCAGCAGCTTAGTTCGGCTAGCGGGGGGCGGTCGGAATGAGCAGTTCTTC CASSLVRLAGGGRNEQFF
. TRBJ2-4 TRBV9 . TGTGCCAGCAGCGTAGAGTCAGGGGCCAAAAACATTCAGTACTTC CASSVESGAKNIQYF
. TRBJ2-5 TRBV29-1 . TGCAGCGTTGTTAGAGAGACCCAGTACTTC CSVVRETQYF
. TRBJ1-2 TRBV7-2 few TGTGCCAGCAGCTACTCAAGGGGTGGGGGCTACACCTTC CASSYSRGGGYTF
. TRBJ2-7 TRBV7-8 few TGTGCCAGCAGCTCCGGGACTGAGAGGGTCGAGCAGTACTTC CASSSGTERVEQYF
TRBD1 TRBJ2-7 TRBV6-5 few TGTGCCAGCAATATCTTCCAGGGGGCTCCCCACGAGCAGTACTTC CASNIFQGAPHEQYF
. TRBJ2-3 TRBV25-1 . TGTGCCAGCAGGGGGGGGCGGGCTGATACGCAGTATTTT CASRGGRADTQYF
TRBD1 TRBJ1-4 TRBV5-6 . TGTGCCAGCAGCCCCGGGACAGGGAGTGAAAAACTGTTTTTT CASSPGTGSEKLFF
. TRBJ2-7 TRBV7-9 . TGTGCCATCTTAGACGGGGAAACCTACGAGCAGTACTTC CAILDGETYEQYF
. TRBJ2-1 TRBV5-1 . TGCGCCAGCAGCTTGGCGGCCAGGGCCGCCTCCTACAATGAGCAGTTCTTC CASSLAARAASYNEQFF
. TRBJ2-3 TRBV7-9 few TGTGCCAGCAGCTCGAACACAGATACGCAGTATTTT CASSSNTDTQYF
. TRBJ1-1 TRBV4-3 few TGCGCCAGCAGCCAATTACAAGGGAACACTGAAGCTTTCTTT CASSQLQGNTEAFF
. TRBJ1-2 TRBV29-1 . TGCAGCAGCTCCGAGGCCAGGGCGGATGGCTACACCTTC CSSSEARADGYTF
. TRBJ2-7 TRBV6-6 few TGTGCCAGCGGAGGGGACCAAACCTACGAGCAGTACTTC CASGGDQTYEQYF
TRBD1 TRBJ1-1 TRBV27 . TGTGCCAGCAGTTTATTCGCAGGGGGAGAAGCTTTCTTT CASSLFAGGEAFF
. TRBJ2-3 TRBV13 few TGTGCCAGCAGCCAACCCGGGGTTTCGGCAGATACGCAGTATTTT CASSQPGVSADTQYF
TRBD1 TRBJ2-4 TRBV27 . TGTGCCAGCAGTCAGGGACAGAAAAACATTCAGTACTTC CASSQGQKNIQYF
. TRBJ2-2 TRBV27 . TGTGCCAGCAGCTTGGGGGGAAGGGTCGGCGGGGAGCTGTTTTTT CASSLGGRVGGELFF
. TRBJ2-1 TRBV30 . TGTGCCTGGAGTGTACTACAGCTTTACAATGAGCAGTTCTTC CAWSVLQLYNEQFF
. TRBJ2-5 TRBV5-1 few TGCGCCAGCAGCTTGGGGGACACCCGACAAGAGACCCAGTACTTC CASSLGDTRQETQYF
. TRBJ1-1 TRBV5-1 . TGCGCCAGCAGGGAGAAGAACACTGAAGCTTTCTTT CASREKNTEAFF
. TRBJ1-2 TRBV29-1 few TGCAGCGTCCCCTGGGACAATTATGGCTACACCTTC CSVPWDNYGYTF
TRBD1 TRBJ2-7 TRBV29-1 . TGCAGCGTTTCGAGGACAGGGGAGAGCTCCTACGAGCAGTACTTC CSVSRTGESSYEQYF
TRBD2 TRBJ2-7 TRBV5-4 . TGTGCCAGCAGCTTGCGTAGCGGGGGGCCCTCCTACGAGCAGTACTTC CASSLRSGGPSYEQYF
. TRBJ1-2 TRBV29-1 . TGCAGCGTCCGGTCAGGGGAGTTCTATGGCTACACCTTC CSVRSGEFYGYTF
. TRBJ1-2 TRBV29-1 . TGCAGCGCCCAACCCGACTATGGCTACACCTTC CSAQPDYGYTF
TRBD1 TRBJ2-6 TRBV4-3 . TGCGCCAGCAGCCACGACAGGGCTGGGGCCAACGTCCTGACTTTC CASSHDRAGANVLTF
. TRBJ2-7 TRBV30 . TGTGCCTGGAGTGTACAAGCCGGTATCTACGAGCAGTACTTC CAWSVQAGIYEQYF
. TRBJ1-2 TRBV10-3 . TGTGCCATCAGTGACCGGGACAACTATGGCTACACCTTC CAISDRDNYGYTF
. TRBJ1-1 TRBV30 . TGTGCCTGGAGTATTACAGCTGAAGCTTTCTTT CAWSITAEAFF
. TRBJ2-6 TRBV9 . TGTGCCAGCCAAGGCTCTGGGGCCAACGTCCTGACTTTC CASQGSGANVLTF
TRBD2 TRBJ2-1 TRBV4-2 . TGTGCCAGCAGCCCAGGGGACGGGGGGGCAAGTGAGCAGTTCTTC CASSPGDGGASEQFF
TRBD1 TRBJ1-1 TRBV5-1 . TGCGCCAGCAGCGAACAGGGGGCCCCTGAAGCTTTCTTT CASSEQGAPEAFF
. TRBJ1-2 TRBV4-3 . TGCGCCAGCAGCCAAGGTCAACAGGGCATTTCGTATGGCTACACCTTC CASSQGQQGISYGYTF
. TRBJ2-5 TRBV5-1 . TGCGCCAGCAGCGAGGGACCTGGGAAGACCCAGTACTTC CASSEGPGKTQYF
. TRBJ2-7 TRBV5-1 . TGCGCCAGCAGTCAACGGGGGCAAGAGCAGTACTTC CASSQRGQEQYF
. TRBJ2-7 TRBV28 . TGTGCCAGCAGTTTCGGGTCAGACTACGAGCAGTACTTC CASSFGSDYEQYF
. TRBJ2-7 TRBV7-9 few TGTGCCAGCAGCCTTGCACATTCGGTCGAGCAGTACTTC CASSLAHSVEQYF
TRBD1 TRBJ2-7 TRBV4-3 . TGCGCCAGCAGCCAGGGACAGGGTCTGTACTACGAGCAGTACTTC CASSQGQGLYYEQYF